These 16 T cell receptor beta chains share one sample of origin, sequenced in a study of T-cell reconstitution after alpha-beta-depleted transplantation in children. The TCRbeta library was prepared with unique molecular identifiers. TCRdb re-called the PCR reads with MiXCR, one entry per CDR3 protein. In the table there are approximately 980,000 distinct CDR3 sequences, roughly 29% of which are singletons. Here the sequenced sample was PBMCs, mostly from graft donor cells, taken 360 days after TCRalphabeta/CD19-depleted stem cell transplant. The origin of the receptors is a boy younger than two who had a stem cell transplant for SCID, so the T cells may come from the graft donor.

The rearrangement uses TRBV6-1 and TRBJ2-5; D remains ambiguous. V lost 6 bases and J lost 1, with 15 bases in between. The length of the CDR3 is 15 residues. Germline-derived CDR1 and CDR2 are MNHNS and SASEGT. The CDR3 bases are TGTGCCAGCAGCCGACGGACCCGGACCCAAGAGACCCAGTACTTC. This translates into CASSRRTRTQETQYF.

This chain links TRBV5-1 with TRBJ2-5; D remains unclear. Between the trimmed V and J ends, which lost 3 bases and 2 bases, there was a span of 11 bases. This CDR3 comprises 14 residues. Germline CDR1 reads SGHRS; CDR2 reads YFSETQ. Here the CDR3 reads CASSSQSAQETQYF. CDR3 sequence (DNA): TGCGCCAGCAGCTCCCAGTCCGCTCAAGAGACCCAGTACTTC. Full variable domain (outside the CDR3, taken from reference TRBV5-1 and TRBJ2-5): KAGVTQTPRYLIKTRGQQVTLSCSPISGHRSVSWYQQTPGQGLQFLFEYFSETQRNKGNFPGRFSGRQFSNSRSEMNVSTLELGDSALYLCASSSQSAQETQYFGPGTRLLVL.

This chain uses TRBV12-3 or TRBV12-4 with TRBJ2-2; TRBD2 aligns across 7 bases. The CDR3 length is 13 residues. V was pared by 5 bases and J by 7 bases, with 4 bases of the junction left unmatched. The DNA for the CDR3 is TGTGCCAGCAGTCTGGGGGGGGACGGGGAGCTGTTTTTT. Encoded protein: CASSLGGDGELFF.

This clonotype turned up a few times. The J gene is TRBJ1-4, the V gene TRBV29-1, with no clear D. CDR3 length equals 14 residues. Germline V gene lookup returns CDR1 SQVTM and CDR2 ANQGSEA. Trimming took 0 bases from V and 8 from J, leaving 13 bases between them. CDR3 sequence reads: CSVEDVGIKEKLFF. The CDR3 nucleotides read TGCAGCGTTGAAGATGTCGGTATAAAGGAAAAACTGTTTTTT.

V usage is TRBV6-1 and J usage is TRBJ2-2; D remains unclear. Germline V lookup: CDR1 MNHNS, CDR2 SASEGT. V was trimmed by 5 bases and J by 4 bases, leaving 14 bases between them. The CDR3 extends over 15 amino acids. This CDR3 reads CASSHAAHSTGELFF. As DNA, the CDR3 is TGTGCCAGCAGTCACGCAGCTCACAGCACCGGGGAGCTGTTTTTT.

The DNA of the CDR3 is TGTGCCAGCAGTTTAAGATCGAAGGGACCCCCTTTCGGTGAGCAGTACTTC. This codes for CASSLRSKGPPFGEQYF. The chain has TRBV12-3 or TRBV12-4 and TRBJ2-7; tentatively, D is TRBD1 or TRBD2 (5 bases each). This CDR3 spans 17 amino acids. V was clipped by 2 bases and J by 7 bases, with 24 bases between them.

This clonotype was found once. This sequence joins TRBV19 and TRBJ2-5, with D uncertain. Germline CDR1 LNHDA, CDR2 SQIVND (reference sequence). V was trimmed by 5 bases and J by 2 bases, leaving 15 bases between them. The CDR3 has 15 residues. The CDR3: CASSPQTWVQETQYF. The DNA of the CDR3 is TGTGCCAGTAGTCCCCAGACTTGGGTTCAAGAGACCCAGTACTTC.

This chain connects TRBV3-1 to TRBJ2-7; TRBD1 matches at 8 bases. The ends lost 4 bases at V and 6 bases at J; junction bases unmatched: 5. CDR3 size: 13 residues. Germline V gene lookup returns CDR1 LGHDT and CDR2 YNNKEL (reference sequence). Here the CDR3 DNA reads TGTGCCAGCAGCCGGACAGGGTTTACCGAGCAGTACTTC. The encoded protein is CASSRTGFTEQYF.

This clonotype was counted a few times. This chain connects TRBV5-6 to TRBJ2-1, with 8 bases aligning to TRBD1. Trimming at V came to 4 bases and at J to 14 bases, leaving 11 bases not matched to a gene. The CDR3 consists of 13 residues. Germline loops: CDR1 SGHDT, CDR2 YYEEEE. This CDR3 is CASSPSSGGAKFF. The CDR3 region has the DNA TGTGCCAGCAGCCCTAGTTCAGGGGGCGCAAAGTTCTTC.

This clonotype was seen only a few times. The chain is built from TRBV11-1 and TRBJ2-5; 8 bases agree with TRBD2. The CDR3 spans 19 residues. Trimming took 2 bases from V and 1 from J; bases not matched to a gene: 15. Germline V gene sequence: CDR1 SGHAT, CDR2 FQDESV (reference sequence). CDR3 sequence: CASSLSWYRDSGAQETQYF. The CDR3 region has the DNA TGTGCCAGCAGCTTAAGTTGGTATCGGGATAGCGGGGCCCAAGAGACCCAGTACTTC.

The rearrangement uses TRBV20-1 and TRBJ1-5, with 10 bases aligning to TRBD1. Germline V gives CDR1 DFQATT, CDR2 SNEGSKA (reference sequence). V lost 5 bases and J lost 6; bases outside the gene matches: 7. The CDR3 covers 14 residues. CDR3 DNA sequence: TGCAGTGCTGGAGGACAGGGGGAAGGTCAGCCCCAGCATTTT. Its translation is CSAGGQGEGQPQHF.

In DNA, the CDR3 is TGTGCCAGCAGGTCCCGGGTTCACACTGAAGCTTTCTTT. Its translation: CASRSRVHTEAFF. The chain carries TRBV7-3 and TRBJ1-1, with D unclear. Germline CDR1 reads SGHTA; CDR2 reads FQGTGA. This CDR3 contains 13 residues. V gave up 6 bases and J gave up 3 bases, with 11 bases separating them.

The chain links TRBV7-2 to TRBJ2-1; 15 nucleotides align to TRBD2. CDR3 length: 17 amino acids. Trimming cost V 5 bases and J 4 bases; bases outside gene matches: 6. Germline V lookup: CDR1 SGHTA, CDR2 FQGNSA. In DNA form, the CDR3 reads TGTGCCAGCAGCCAGGGACTAGCGGGGGGATATTACAATGAGCAGTTCTTC. It codes for CASSQGLAGGYYNEQFF.

This clonotype was picked up a small number of times. This chain uses TRBV5-4 with TRBJ2-2; D possibly corresponds to TRBD2 (6 bases). The germline CDR1 and CDR2 sequences are SGHNT and YYREEE (reference sequence). There are 19 residues in the CDR3. Between the trimmed V and J ends, which lost 2 bases and 7 bases, there was a span of 27 bases. This CDR3 reads CASSFGPRRGALSVGELFF. The CDR3 DNA reads as TGTGCCAGCAGCTTTGGACCCCGGAGGGGCGCGTTGAGTGTCGGGGAGCTGTTTTTT. Supplemented by reference TRBV5-4 and TRBJ2-2, the full variable domain reads ETGVTQSPTHLIKTRGQQVTLRCSSQSGHNTVSWYQQALGQGPQFIFQYYREEENGRGNFPPRFSGLQFPNYSSELNVNALELDDSALYLCASSFGPRRGALSVGELFFGEGSRLTVL.

This clonotype was observed a few times. The genes are TRBV28 and TRBJ2-7; TRBD1 matches 7 bases. The CDR3 runs to 16 residues. Trimming removed 7 bases from V and 2 bases from J; junction bases left unmatched: 14. CDR1 MDHEN and CDR2 SYDVKM come from the germline V gene. The CDR3 coding sequence is TGTGCCAGCATCAATGAAGCGACAGGGTCGACCTACGAGCAGTACTTC. Protein product: CASINEATGSTYEQYF. Based on the CDR3 plus reference TRBV28 and TRBJ2-7, the full variable domain is DVKVTQSSRYLVKRTGEKVFLECVQDMDHENMFWYRQDPGLGLRLIYFSYDVKMKEKGDIPEGYSVSREKKERFSLILESASTNQTSMYLCASINEATGSTYEQYFGPGTRLTVT.

V and J are TRBV5-1 and TRBJ2-3; 11 bases line up with TRBD2. After removal of 6 bases from V and 4 bases from J, the junction contained 10 bases not matched to a gene. The V gene's germline CDR1 is SGHRS and CDR2 YFSETQ. The CDR3 totals 16 residues. The CDR3: CASTPGGLAAPDTQYF. CDR3 bases: TGCGCCAGCACTCCAGGGGGACTAGCGGCCCCAGATACGCAGTATTTT.